One and the same sample provided the 15 T cell receptor beta chains below, sequenced in a study of Tregs in tolerant kidney transplant recipients. Data came from immunoSEQ multiplex PCR; TCRdb stores just in-frame clones and leaves some out. The sample holds under 50,000 clones, about 95% seen once. No antigens are known for them. Sequences were obtained from Tregs from blood cultured with allogeneic cells. All receptors come from a human donor in good health.

The chain couples TRBV6-1 to TRBJ1-1; unclear D gene. Trimming shortened V by 1 base and J by 8 bases, and 11 bases separated the two germline ends. This CDR3 has 13 amino acids. Germline V gives CDR1 MNHNS, CDR2 SASEGT. CDR3 loop: CASSEVPAAEAFF. CDR3 DNA sequence: TGTGCCAGCAGTGAAGTACCGGCAGCCGAAGCTTTCTTT.

The chain joins TRBV4-1 to TRBJ1-4, with 11 bases lining up with TRBD1. With 3 bases clipped from V and 7 bases from J, the junction kept 13 bases outside the gene matches. The V gene's germline CDR1 is MGHRA and CDR2 YSYEKL. The CDR3 is 18 amino acids. The CDR3 coding sequence is TGCGCCAGCAGCCATCCCGGACAGGGGGCGTCTCGTCGTGAAAAACTGTTTTTT. It yields the protein CASSHPGQGASRREKLFF.

Only one count was recorded for this clone. The CDR3 reads CASSFVTLSEQYF. CDR3 DNA: TGTGCCAGCAGCTTCGTCACCCTCTCAGAGCAGTACTTC. This rearrangement joins TRBV7-6 to TRBJ2-7; D uncertain. V was pared by 3 bases and J by 7 bases, with 13 bases between. The CDR3 is 13 residues long. Germline V gene data show CDR1 as SGHVS and CDR2 as FNYEAQ.

The CDR3 bases are TGTGCCAGCAGCTTGTTGCAGTCCTGGGACTATGGCTACACCTTC. It translates to CASSLLQSWDYGYTF. The rearrangement uses TRBV5-6 and TRBJ1-2; D is unresolved. Trimming pared 1 base from V and 3 bases from J, leaving 13 bases between. Germline assignment: CDR1 SGHDT and CDR2 YYEEEE. This CDR3 is 15 amino acids long.

The V call is TRBV7-9, the J call TRBJ1-1; D may be TRBD1 (6 bases). V was trimmed by 5 bases and J by 3 bases, leaving 10 bases between them. CDR3 size: 13 residues. Germline V gives CDR1 SEHNR, CDR2 FQNEAQ (reference sequence). The CDR3 nucleotides are TGTGCCAGCAGCCCAAGGGGGTACACTGAAGCTTTCTTT. Translation: CASSPRGYTEAFF.

The chain links TRBV10-3 to TRBJ1-4; 10 bases align to TRBD1. The CDR3 sequence is 16 residues long. Germline V gene lookup returns CDR1 ENHRY and CDR2 SYGVKD. V lost 7 bases and J lost 0; bases outside the gene matches: 5. CDR3 loop: CAIKRDRGATNEKLFF. The CDR3 nucleotides read TGTGCCATCAAAAGGGACAGGGGTGCAACTAATGAAAAACTGTTTTTT.

The chain links TRBV5-1 to TRBJ2-3; D may be TRBD1 or TRBD2 (5 bases each). The germline V gene encodes CDR1 SGHRS and CDR2 YFSETQ. There are 16 residues in the CDR3. With 1 base removed from V and 3 bases from J, the gap between germline ends came to 15 bases. CDR3 sequence: CASSLMGVRQTDTQYF. The CDR3 bases are TGCGCCAGCAGCTTGATGGGGGTGCGGCAAACAGATACGCAGTATTTT.

V is TRBV4-1 and J is TRBJ2-4, with 8 bases matching TRBD2. Losses at the gene ends were 2 bases for V and 0 bases for J; bases not matched to a gene: 6. Germline-derived CDR1 and CDR2 are MGHRA and YSYEKL. The CDR3 has 17 amino acids. This CDR3 reads CASSQPLSGRAKNIQYF. DNA of the CDR3: TGCGCCAGCAGCCAACCTTTAAGCGGGAGAGCCAAAAACATTCAGTACTTC.

This rearrangement joins TRBV7-2 to TRBJ2-3; no firm D call. Deletions cut 1 base from V and 7 bases from J, with 6 bases between. The CDR3 covers 12 residues. Germline V lookup: CDR1 SGHTA, CDR2 FQGNSA. This CDR3 is CASSLGRYTQYF. The DNA of the CDR3 is TGTGCCAGCAGCTTAGGGCGTTATACGCAGTATTTT.

The CDR3 protein is CASSVGSPSSMETQYF. CDR3 in DNA: TGTGCCAGCAGCGTAGGCTCCCCGTCTAGCATGGAGACCCAGTACTTC. The rearrangement uses TRBV9 and TRBJ2-5; perhaps TRBD2 as D (5 bases). Germline V lookup: CDR1 SGDLS, CDR2 YYNGEE. The CDR3 totals 16 residues. Deletions cut 0 bases from V and 5 bases from J, with 17 bases between.

The V call is TRBV6-1, the J call TRBJ2-7; 8 nucleotides align to TRBD1. Germline values: CDR1 MNHNS, CDR2 SASEGT. The CDR3 has 14 residues. The J segment lost 7 bases and the V segment lost 3 bases, leaving 8 bases of the junction unmatched. The CDR3 bases are TGTGCCAGCAGTGATCAGGGGGCCACACAAGAGCAGTACTTC. Translation: CASSDQGATQEQYF.

The CDR3 DNA reads as TGTGCCAGTAGCGAAATAGGCAGTCTCGTTCCTAACTATGGCTACACCTTC. This codes for CASSEIGSLVPNYGYTF. The rearrangement links TRBV19 to TRBJ1-2; D is uncertain. This CDR3 spans 17 amino acids. The V gene's germline CDR1 is LNHDA and CDR2 SQIVND (reference sequence). V lost 6 bases, J lost 0 bases, and 20 bases lay in between. Filled out from reference TRBV19 and TRBJ1-2, the complete variable domain reads DGGITQSPKYLFRKEGQNVTLSCEQNLNHDAMYWYRQDPGQGLRLIYYSQIVNDFQKGDIAEGYSVSREKKESFPLTVTSAQKNPTAFYLCASSEIGSLVPNYGYTFGSGTRLTVV.

J is TRBJ2-3 and V is TRBV7-2; D unresolved. The CDR3 length is 15 residues. V lost 5 bases and J lost 2, with 14 bases in between. Per germline, CDR1 SGHTA and CDR2 FQGNSA. CDR3 region: CASSPMVVYTDTQYF. As DNA, the CDR3 is TGTGCCAGCAGCCCCATGGTAGTTTACACAGATACGCAGTATTTT.

The gene calls are TRBV5-1 and TRBJ1-1, with D maybe TRBD1 (6 bases). The CDR3 totals 15 residues. V lost 0 bases and J lost 1, with 10 bases in between. In germline, CDR1 is SGHRS, CDR2 YFSETQ. CDR3 bases: TGCGCCAGCAGCTTGGTAGGGGGGCCGAACACTGAAGCTTTCTTT. This codes for CASSLVGGPNTEAFF.

The chain joins TRBV5-1 to TRBJ1-2; a possible D gene is TRBD1 (5 bases). Germline V gene sequence: CDR1 SGHRS, CDR2 YFSETQ. There are 15 residues in the CDR3. Trimming took off 4 bases at V and 0 bases at J, with 13 bases between the two ends. Here the CDR3 DNA reads TGCGCCAGCAGCCCCGAGTGGACACCTAACTATGGCTACACCTTC. This encodes CASSPEWTPNYGYTF.